In its sample, the clone carrying this T cell receptor (beta chain) was seen a few times. The target antigen is unknown. The record originates from a study of T cell repertoires in cytomegalovirus infection. Germline CDR1 is DFQATT and CDR2 is SNEGSKA (reference sequence). Trimming removed 6 bases from V and 6 bases from J, with 15 bases in between. There are 14 residues in the CDR3. TCRdb re-analysed the reads in MiXCR, keeping a single row per CDR3 protein. The sample holds 740,000 or so distinct CDR3 sequences, under 40% seen once. Study-wide points: Summed frequency of public TCR beta families distinguished CMV carriers with the relevant HLA.

This clonotype was sampled from a human donor in good health (CMV status not recorded). Some clones in this sample may be carry-over from other donors' samples. The rearrangement joins TRBV20-1 to TRBJ1-6; tentative D call: TRBD1 (5 bases). Sequencing was carried out using PBMCs. CDR3 loop: CSAPPRGGNSPLHF. CDR3 in DNA: TGCAGTGCCCCCCCGAGGGGCGGTAATTCACCCCTCCACTTT.